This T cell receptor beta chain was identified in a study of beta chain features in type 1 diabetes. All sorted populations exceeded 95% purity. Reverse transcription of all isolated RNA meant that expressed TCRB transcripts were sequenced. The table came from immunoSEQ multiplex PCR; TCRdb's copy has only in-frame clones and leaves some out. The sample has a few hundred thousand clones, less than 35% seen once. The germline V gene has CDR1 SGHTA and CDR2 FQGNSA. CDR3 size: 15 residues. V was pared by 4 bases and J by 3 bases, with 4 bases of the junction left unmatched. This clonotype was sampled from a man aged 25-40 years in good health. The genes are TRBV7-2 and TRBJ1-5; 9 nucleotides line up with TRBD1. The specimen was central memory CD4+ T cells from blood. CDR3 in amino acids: CASSSTGGDNQPQHF. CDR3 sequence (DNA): TGTGCCAGCAGCTCGACAGGGGGTGACAATCAGCCCCAGCATTTT.